What follows describes a single TCR beta chain. Its antigen is unknown. The data are from a study of type 1 and type 2 diabetes patients. Looking at the study overall: The cohort mixed type 1 diabetes, type 2 diabetes and nondiabetic donors. Across the study, 15 million to 20 million paired-end reads were produced. Findings and limits, study-wide: In type 2 diabetes, highly-expanded CD4+ clones took a median about 3.9% of reads.

CDR3 length: 18 residues. Germline V CDR1 and CDR2: LNHDA, SQIVND (reference sequence). Trimming pared 5 bases from V and 3 bases from J, leaving 25 bases between. No donor had another autoimmune disease or recent infection within four weeks. Genomic DNA was the PCR template. Multiplex PCR with 30 forward and 13 reverse primers amplified the TCR beta CDR3. TCRdb re-called the multiplex PCR reads with MiXCR, one entry per CDR3 protein. Among 250,000 to 300,000 distinct CDR3 sequences listed, 40% to 50% were seen once. This clonotype was obtained from a man aged 18 to 30 with type 2 diabetes. This sequence joins TRBV19 and TRBJ1-2, with D possibly matching TRBD1 (5 bases). Sequencing was performed on peripheral blood mononuclear cells (PBMCs). CDR3 protein: CASSALHRDLSAYYGYTF. Written as DNA, the CDR3 is TGTGCCAGTAGTGCCCTCCATCGGGACCTCAGTGCATACTATGGCTACACCTTC.